This T cell receptor beta chain was recorded in a study of beta chain features in type 1 diabetes. Naive, central memory, regulatory and stem cell-like memory cells within the CD4+ compartment were sorted using CD45RO/CCR7/CD25/CD127/CD95/CD27. The entirety of the isolated RNA underwent reverse transcription, so expressed TCRB transcripts were sequenced. Produced via immunoSEQ multiplex PCR; TCRdb's table is partial and in-frame only. The data hold more than 300,000 clones, with over 9% observed a single time. This clone was recorded at least ten times. Its target is not known. Whole-study results and caveats: Within each of all four CD4+ subsets, Type 1 diabetes patients had TCRB CDR3s that were moderately but significantly shorter.

This CDR3 spans 15 amino acids. Germline V gives CDR1 SGHTA, CDR2 FQGNSA. The junction had 4 bases not matched to a gene; V was cut back by 5 bases and J by 3 bases. This TCR was recovered from a man under 40 with type 1 diabetes. The chain has TRBV7-2 and TRBJ2-1; 10 nucleotides line up with TRBD2. The material sequenced was central memory CD4+ T cells from blood. CDR3 coding DNA: TGTGCCAGCAGCGTAGGACTAGCGGTCTACAATGAGCAGTTCTTC. It codes for CASSVGLAVYNEQFF.